The rows below give T cell receptor beta chains drawn from one sample of a study of blood T cell repertoires in COVID-19. Sequencing used immunoSEQ multiplex PCR; TCRdb keeps in-frame clones, though not all of them. The sample shows 190,000 or so clones, about 87% of them seen only once. Specimen: PBMCs or T cells enriched from blood (not recorded which). These receptors all come from a man aged 18 to 30 with acute COVID-19. Both conserved end residues are trimmed from each CDR3. The order of the fields is J gene, V gene, CDR3 protein.

j_call: TRBJ2-5; v_call: TRBV27; cdr3_aa: ASRMTGAGETQY
j_call: TRBJ1-3; v_call: TRBV6-2/TRBV6-3; cdr3_aa: ASSGPRSGNTIY
j_call: TRBJ2-2; v_call: TRBV5-1; cdr3_aa: ASSLVVAGGLRELF
j_call: TRBJ2-7; v_call: TRBV4-1; cdr3_aa: ASSPLALLEEQY
j_call: TRBJ2-3; v_call: TRBV7-8; cdr3_aa: ASSTGTGLTDTQY
j_call: TRBJ1-4; v_call: TRBV16; cdr3_aa: ASSQSIAGGQRNEKLF
j_call: TRBJ2-7; v_call: TRBV25-1; cdr3_aa: ASSSGEWGYEQY
j_call: TRBJ2-5; v_call: TRBV4-2; cdr3_aa: ASSQSGTGVQETQY
j_call: TRBJ2-4; v_call: TRBV24-1; cdr3_aa: ATSGLAGGPNIQY
j_call: TRBJ2-2; v_call: TRBV4-1; cdr3_aa: ASSHIVGELF
j_call: TRBJ1-1; v_call: TRBV29-1; cdr3_aa: SVVRQGMGTEAF
j_call: TRBJ2-7; v_call: TRBV28; cdr3_aa: ASSLPTLSKDISTYEQY
j_call: TRBJ1-2; v_call: TRBV27; cdr3_aa: ASSPKTGTNYGYT
j_call: TRBJ2-7; v_call: TRBV5-6; cdr3_aa: ASSRRDKAYEQY
j_call: TRBJ1-1; v_call: TRBV24-1; cdr3_aa: ATRGTGGVTEAF
j_call: TRBJ1-2; v_call: TRBV28; cdr3_aa: ASSLRIGRGNRGYT
j_call: TRBJ1-1; v_call: TRBV6-5; cdr3_aa: ASSYGGSLNTEAF
j_call: TRBJ1-1; v_call: TRBV12-5; cdr3_aa: ASEGVVNTEAF
j_call: TRBJ2-1; v_call: TRBV5-6; cdr3_aa: ASSFMTGEVYNEQF
j_call: TRBJ1-2; v_call: TRBV28; cdr3_aa: ASSLRDGYT
j_call: TRBJ2-7; v_call: TRBV24-1; cdr3_aa: ATEAGSSYEQY
j_call: TRBJ1-4; v_call: TRBV24-1; cdr3_aa: ATILGDPGGTNEKLF
j_call: TRBJ2-7; v_call: TRBV18; cdr3_aa: ASSPSAGLSYEQY
j_call: TRBJ1-5; v_call: TRBV15; cdr3_aa: ATSRSGVDNQPQH
j_call: TRBJ2-1; v_call: TRBV7-3; cdr3_aa: ASSSIAGRLEDEQF
j_call: TRBJ1-5; v_call: TRBV28; cdr3_aa: ASSAHEGSNQPQH
j_call: TRBJ2-7; v_call: TRBV7-9; cdr3_aa: ASSPSPYEQY
j_call: TRBJ1-5; v_call: TRBV15; cdr3_aa: ATSSVGTGYSNQPQH
j_call: TRBJ2-3; v_call: TRBV29-1; cdr3_aa: SVPIAGTTDTQY
j_call: TRBJ2-5; v_call: TRBV27; cdr3_aa: ASSSSSGSKETQY
j_call: TRBJ2-6; v_call: TRBV19; cdr3_aa: ASSPDRGTGANVLT
j_call: TRBJ2-7; v_call: TRBV10-2; cdr3_aa: ASSESTSVEYEQY
j_call: TRBJ2-3; v_call: TRBV7-9; cdr3_aa: ASSFRGTHTDTQY
j_call: TRBJ1-1; v_call: TRBV4-1; cdr3_aa: ASREGKGANTEAF
j_call: TRBJ1-1; v_call: TRBV5-4; cdr3_aa: ASSGEGGEAF
j_call: TRBJ2-5; v_call: TRBV9; cdr3_aa: ASSVGMGRRETQY
j_call: TRBJ2-5; v_call: TRBV7-2; cdr3_aa: ASSRTREETQY
j_call: TRBJ1-1; v_call: TRBV11-2; cdr3_aa: ASSPEGGVGTEAF
j_call: TRBJ2-2; v_call: TRBV27; cdr3_aa: ASSPGVAGELF
j_call: TRBJ1-1; v_call: TRBV18; cdr3_aa: ASSTDSTMNTEAF
j_call: TRBJ1-3; v_call: TRBV28; cdr3_aa: ASSPGGSGNTIY
j_call: TRBJ1-4; v_call: TRBV10-3; cdr3_aa: AIRKTGDGEKLF
j_call: TRBJ2-7; v_call: TRBV28; cdr3_aa: ASSLVQSRYEQY
j_call: TRBJ2-1; v_call: TRBV13; cdr3_aa: ASSLEGEQF
j_call: TRBJ2-3; v_call: TRBV11-3; cdr3_aa: ASSLEEASDTQY
j_call: TRBJ1-2; v_call: TRBV6-1; cdr3_aa: ASSEHLNYGYT
j_call: TRBJ2-1; v_call: TRBV12-5; cdr3_aa: ASGSGYLGNEQF
j_call: TRBJ1-5; v_call: TRBV4-1; cdr3_aa: ASSQDGHLYSNQPQH
j_call: TRBJ1-6; v_call: TRBV6-2/TRBV6-3; cdr3_aa: ASSYPGQYNSPLH
j_call: TRBJ1-5; v_call: TRBV7-9; cdr3_aa: ASSSSGQSNQPQH
j_call: TRBJ1-1; v_call: TRBV28; cdr3_aa: ASTLNTEAF
j_call: TRBJ2-5; v_call: TRBV14; cdr3_aa: ASSRASRNQETQY